Listed here is a single TCR beta chain. The data were taken from a study of cytomegalovirus exposure and HLA in healthy donors. The PCR employed 60 Vbeta primers together with 13 Jbeta primers. Sequencing was performed with immunoSEQ multiplex PCR; in TCRdb, only in-frame clones are kept and a portion is missing. The table includes about 62,000 clones, less than 85% detected once. Germline-derived CDR1 and CDR2 are MRHNA and SNTAGT. This CDR3 spans 17 amino acids. V dropped 0 bases and J dropped 0 bases, with 12 bases sitting between them. Sequences were obtained from PBMCs. V is TRBV6-4 and J is TRBJ1-5; TRBD1 is a possible D gene (6 bases). The source of this sequence is a woman between 25 and 40 years old in good health and CMV-seronegative. CDR3 nucleotide sequence: TGTGCCAGCAGTGACTCGGCGGACAGCAGTAGCAATCAGCCCCAGCATTTT. It translates to CASSDSADSSSNQPQHF.